The T cell receptor beta chain described here comes from a study of blood T cell repertoires in COVID-19. Clones were read by immunoSEQ multiplex PCR, and TCRdb kept only the in-frame ones, dropping some. The repertoire holds tens of thousands of clones, with around 85% as singletons. V shed 0 bases, J shed 4 bases, and the junction held 2 bases outside the gene matches. Germline CDR1 and CDR2: SGDLS and YYNGEE. The CDR3 is 14 residues long. The sequenced material came from peripheral blood. The chain is built from TRBV9 and TRBJ2-3, with TRBD2 matching 7 bases. The clonotype originates from a woman of 80 years or more with COVID-19, enrolled during active disease. The CDR3 sequence is CASSVVGGADTQYF. DNA of the CDR3: TGTGCCAGCAGCGTAGTGGGGGGGGCAGATACGCAGTATTTT.